Given below is one T cell receptor (beta chain) in context. Its cognate antigen is unknown. This sample was taken from a study of cytomegalovirus exposure and HLA in healthy donors. Looking at the study overall: Within the Caucasian-associated ancestry cluster were under 85% of the roughly 400 genotyped donors. Regarding the study as a whole: Productive rates of about 87% or about 30% were seen for most TCR beta V segments in an earlier analysis. CMV serostatus alone was available as immune exposure information.

PCR used 60 Vbeta primers and 13 Jbeta primers. In the authors' workflow: The authors later counted about 80 million unique TCR beta chains, approximately 10 million of them shared. Using immunoSEQ multiplex PCR, the repertoire was profiled, and TCRdb retains in-frame clones only, with some absent. V and J calls and clone size are those listed in that table; D and trimming were worked out from the DNA. The repertoire holds about 170,000 clones, with around 62% as singletons. This CDR3 has 15 residues. With 2 bases removed from V and 3 bases from J, the gap between germline ends came to 14 bases. The germline CDR1 and CDR2 sequences are LNHDA and SQIVND (reference sequence).

The sequencing sample was made of PBMCs. The V gene is TRBV19, the J gene TRBJ2-7, with D perhaps matching TRBD1 (7 bases). This clonotype originated in a man in his forties in good health and CMV-seronegative. The CDR3 DNA follows: TGTGCCAGTAGTATAATCGCAGGGGGGAACTACGAGCAGTACTTC. As protein: CASSIIAGGNYEQYF.